The 26 T cell receptor beta chains presented below share a single source sample, sequenced in a study of regulatory T cells in long-lasting Graves disease. The authors built TCR beta libraries using iRepertoire HTBI primers and Arm-PCR of CDR3 regions. Using its own MiXCR run on the multiplex PCR reads, TCRdb lists one record per CDR3 protein. The sample yields over 650,000 distinct CDR3 sequences, about 32% seen once. Regarding time point: persistent/refractory GD, antithyroid drugs over 5 years with positive TRAb. The TCR library was prepared using RNA isolated from PBMCs. Source: peripheral blood mononuclear cells (PBMCs), taken when the disease was refractory, from a patient treated with antithyroid drugs. These receptors were taken from a female donor with Graves disease.

This clonotype turned up a few times. The rearrangement uses TRBV20-1 and TRBJ1-6; D remains ambiguous. V was shortened by 3 bases and J by 6 bases, with 12 bases between the two germline ends. Germline CDR1 DFQATT, CDR2 SNEGSKA (reference sequence). CDR3 length equals 14 residues. The CDR3 sequence: CSASFLAFNSPLHF. In DNA, the CDR3 is TGCAGTGCTAGCTTCCTAGCCTTTAATTCACCCCTCCACTTT.

Only a few counts were recorded for this clonotype. The genes are TRBV12-3 or TRBV12-4 and TRBJ2-2, with D tentatively TRBD1 (6 bases). The CDR3 has 13 amino acids. V was cut by 6 bases and J by 7 bases, with 12 bases left in between. This chain's CDR3 is CASRPGVGGELFF. CDR3 nucleotides: TGTGCCAGCAGACCAGGGGTCGGCGGGGAGCTGTTTTTT.

The rearrangement links TRBV28 to TRBJ1-5; D gene unclear. Trimming pared 7 bases from V and 0 bases from J, leaving 7 bases between. The germline V gene has CDR1 MDHEN and CDR2 SYDVKM. CDR3 size: 13 residues. The CDR3 DNA is TGTGCCAGCATTGGGGTTAGCAATCAGCCCCAGCATTTT. Translated, it gives CASIGVSNQPQHF. Full variable domain (outside the CDR3, taken from reference TRBV28 and TRBJ1-5): DVKVTQSSRYLVKRTGEKVFLECVQDMDHENMFWYRQDPGLGLRLIYFSYDVKMKEKGDIPEGYSVSREKKERFSLILESASTNQTSMYLCASIGVSNQPQHFGDGTRLSIL.

The chain employs TRBV6-2 or TRBV6-3 and TRBJ2-7, with D possibly being TRBD2 (5 bases). V lost 6 bases, J lost 6 bases, and 18 bases lay in between. This CDR3 is 14 amino acids long. The V gene's germline CDR1 is MNHEY and CDR2 SVGEGT. Written as DNA, the CDR3 is TGTGCCAGCAGACCAGATCTAACTAGGTCCGAGCAGTACTTC. It translates to CASRPDLTRSEQYF.

This clonotype was detected many times. The J gene is TRBJ1-1, the V gene TRBV6-1; TRBD1 is a possible D gene (5 bases). Trimming left V 4 bases short and J 0 bases short, with 12 bases between. The germline V gene has CDR1 MNHNS and CDR2 SASEGT. The CDR3 runs to 15 residues. CDR3 loop: CASSVVTVLNTEAFF. DNA of the CDR3: TGTGCCAGCAGTGTAGTGACAGTGCTGAACACTGAAGCTTTCTTT.

The chain uses TRBV20-1 and TRBJ1-2; unclear D gene. Germline-derived CDR1 and CDR2 are DFQATT and SNEGSKA (reference sequence). CDR3 length equals 15 residues. Trimming took 0 bases from V and 4 from J, leaving 15 bases between them. The CDR3 sequence: CSARDLGSPGYGYTF. CDR3 bases: TGCAGTGCTAGAGATCTGGGGAGCCCAGGCTATGGCTACACCTTC.

This clonotype was seen a few times. This chain uses TRBV6-1 with TRBJ1-2; D unclear. The V end was cut by 9 bases, the J end by 8 bases, with 10 bases between. The CDR3 has 10 amino acids. Germline lookup yields CDR1 MNHNS and CDR2 SASEGT. CDR3 nucleotides: TGTGCCAGTTATCAGCGGGGCTACACCTTC. Encoded protein: CASYQRGYTF.

DNA of the CDR3: TGTGCCAGTAGTACCAGCATGGGGAACACTGAAGCTTTCTTT. Encoded protein: CASSTSMGNTEAFF. This chain uses TRBV19 with TRBJ1-1; no clear D gene. Germline loops: CDR1 LNHDA, CDR2 SQIVND (reference sequence). This CDR3 is 14 amino acids long. V was pared by 4 bases and J by 1 base, with 10 bases between.

This clonotype was observed many times. J is TRBJ2-5 and V is TRBV7-9; TRBD1 agrees at 9 bases. With 5 bases clipped from V and 2 bases from J, the junction kept 9 bases outside the gene matches. From germline, CDR1 is SEHNR and CDR2 FQNEAQ (reference sequence). This CDR3 is built from 16 residues. The CDR3 loop reads CASSPNRGQGQETQYF. CDR3 sequence (DNA): TGTGCCAGCAGCCCAAACAGGGGGCAGGGGCAAGAGACCCAGTACTTC. The full variable domain, rest sourced from reference TRBV7-9 and TRBJ2-5, is DTGVSQNPRHKITKRGQNVTFRCDPISEHNRLYWYRQTLGQGPEFLTYFQNEAQLEKSRLLSDRFSAERPKGSFSTLEIQRTEQGDSAMYLCASSPNRGQGQETQYFGPGTRLLVL.

This clonotype was seen repeatedly, ten times or more. The gene calls are TRBV12-3 or TRBV12-4 and TRBJ2-7, with 10 bases identical to TRBD1. The J segment lost 3 bases and the V segment lost 3 bases, leaving 5 bases of the junction unmatched. This CDR3 has 15 residues. This CDR3 is CASSLGTGVGYEQYF. CDR3 nucleotides: TGTGCCAGCAGTTTGGGGACAGGGGTAGGCTACGAGCAGTACTTC.

The chain uses TRBV6-1 and TRBJ2-3; TRBD2 agrees at 9 bases. This CDR3 region has 14 residues. Trimming removed 10 bases from V and 2 bases from J; junction bases left unmatched: 7. CDR1 MNHNS and CDR2 SASEGT come from the germline V gene. The CDR3 DNA follows: TGTGCCACCCAAGCGGGAGGAGCCACAGATACGCAGTATTTT. Encoded protein: CATQAGGATDTQYF.

This clonotype was seen a few times. This rearrangement joins TRBV6-5 to TRBJ1-2; TRBD1 matches 7 bases. The V gene's germline CDR1 is MNHEY and CDR2 SVGAGI. V lost 1 base, J lost 6 bases, and 5 bases stayed unmatched. CDR3 length: 14 amino acids. The CDR3 loop reads CASSYLQGTDGYTF. CDR3 sequence (DNA): TGTGCCAGCAGTTACTTACAGGGGACAGATGGCTACACCTTC.

This clonotype was found a few times. The J gene is TRBJ1-5, the V gene TRBV27, with D unresolved. Germline CDR1 is MNHEY and CDR2 is SMNVEV (reference sequence). V lost 5 bases to trimming and J lost 5 bases, with 19 bases between them. CDR3 length: 16 residues. The chain's CDR3 is CASSPSSGEAYQPQHF. Written as DNA, the CDR3 is TGTGCCAGCAGTCCATCCAGTGGAGAAGCATATCAGCCCCAGCATTTT.

This clonotype was seen a few times. The chain combines TRBV29-1 with TRBJ1-1; 7 bases are shared with TRBD1. J gave up 7 bases and V 3 bases, and 11 bases lay outside the gene matches. Germline V gives CDR1 SQVTM, CDR2 ANQGSEA. This CDR3 has 14 residues. The CDR3: CSVDPRGQSFEAFF. The CDR3, as DNA: TGCAGCGTTGATCCCCGGGGACAGAGTTTTGAAGCTTTCTTT.

The chain employs TRBV7-9 and TRBJ1-1; D perhaps matches TRBD1 (6 bases). The CDR3 has 16 amino acids. V was trimmed by 0 bases and J by 1 base, leaving 12 bases between them. Germline loops: CDR1 SEHNR, CDR2 FQNEAQ (reference sequence). Written as DNA, the CDR3 is TGTGCCAGCAGCTTAGCGCTCGGCAGGGGGAACACTGAAGCTTTCTTT. Protein product: CASSLALGRGNTEAFF.

This chain connects TRBV5-1 to TRBJ1-1, with a possible D match to TRBD1 (5 bases). The germline V gene has CDR1 SGHRS and CDR2 YFSETQ. CDR3 size: 14 residues. V was cut by 5 bases and J by 4 bases, with 15 bases left in between. CDR3 nucleotides: TGCGCCAGCAGTCCCCGGGTGGGGGGCACTGAAGCTTTCTTT. This translates into CASSPRVGGTEAFF.

The V call is TRBV9, the J call TRBJ1-5; perhaps TRBD1 as D (6 bases). CDR3 length: 14 residues. V lost 3 bases to trimming and J lost 0 bases, with 7 bases between them. In germline, CDR1 is SGDLS, CDR2 YYNGEE. For the CDR3, the DNA is TGTGCCAGCAGCGAGGACAGTAGCAATCAGCCCCAGCATTTT. Protein sequence: CASSEDSSNQPQHF.

The genes are TRBV5-1 and TRBJ1-4, with D possibly being TRBD1 (5 bases). From germline, CDR1 is SGHRS and CDR2 YFSETQ. This CDR3 region has 13 residues. Trimming took off 3 bases at V and 8 bases at J, with 11 bases between the two ends. Here the CDR3 reads CASSYRSGEKLFF. The CDR3 DNA sequence: TGCGCCAGCAGCTACAGGTCGGGCGAAAAACTGTTTTTT.

With regard to this clonotype: The junction departs from germline at one end; a sequencing error may be responsible. CDR3 residues: CASSLFGGGTGAFF. For the CDR3, the DNA is TGTGCCAGCAGTCTCTTCGGGGGAGGAACTGGAGCTTTCTTT. The chain couples TRBV6-1 to TRBJ1-1; D may be TRBD1 (5 bases). The CDR3 contains 14 residues. CDR1 is MNHNS, CDR2 SASEGT, per germline.

This clonotype has a handful of counts. The V gene is TRBV11-2, the J gene TRBJ2-7, with 9 bases lining up with TRBD2. Germline lookup yields CDR1 SGHAT and CDR2 FQNNGV. There are 12 residues in the CDR3. J was trimmed by 5 bases and V by 6 bases; bases with no gene match: 2. The CDR3 loop is CASSSSGNEQYF. The CDR3 DNA reads as TGTGCCAGCAGTTCTAGCGGGAACGAGCAGTACTTC.

V is TRBV9 and J is TRBJ2-2; TRBD1 might be the D (5 bases). Germline V gene lookup returns CDR1 SGDLS and CDR2 YYNGEE. Trimming removed 6 bases at V and 3 bases at J, with 9 bases between. This CDR3 has 13 residues. DNA for the CDR3: TGTGCCAGCACCTCAGGGTACACCGGGGAGCTGTTTTTT. Translating it yields CASTSGYTGELFF. Supplemented by reference TRBV9 and TRBJ2-2, the full variable domain reads DSGVTQTPKHLITATGQRVTLRCSPRSGDLSVYWYQQSLDQGLQFLIQYYNGEERAKGNILERFSAQQFPDLHSELNLSSLELGDSALYFCASTSGYTGELFFGEGSRLTVL.

The rearrangement links TRBV30 to TRBJ1-2; 7 nucleotides match TRBD1. This CDR3 region has 12 residues. The J segment lost 4 bases and the V segment lost 3 bases, leaving 2 bases of the junction unmatched. Germline values: CDR1 GTSNPN, CDR2 SVGIG (reference sequence). As DNA, the CDR3 is TGTGCCTGGAGCCCAGGGGGCTATGGCTACACCTTC. Its protein product is CAWSPGGYGYTF. Looking up the rest from reference TRBV30 and TRBJ1-2 gives the full variable domain: SQTIHQWPATLVQPVGSPLSLECTVEGTSNPNLYWYRQAAGRGLQLLFYSVGIGQISSEVPQNLSASRPQDRQFILSSKKLLLSDSGFYLCAWSPGGYGYTFGSGTRLTVV.

This clonotype was counted a few times. This chain uses TRBV12-5 with TRBJ2-2, with 12 bases that match TRBD2. V lost 0 bases and J lost 0; bases outside the gene matches: 8. Germline assignment: CDR1 LGHNT and CDR2 FRNRAP. The CDR3 totals 20 residues. CDR3 nucleotide sequence: TGTGCTAGTGGTTTGGTACCCCGACTAGCGGGGGCTACGAACACCGGGGAGCTGTTTTTT. Translated: CASGLVPRLAGATNTGELFF.

The genes are TRBV5-5 and TRBJ1-3; 7 bases fit TRBD1. The CDR3 totals 19 residues. Germline CDR1 SGHKS, CDR2 YYEKEE (reference sequence). Unmatched junction bases numbered 14, after V lost 2 bases and J lost 0 bases. The CDR3 here is CASSFSWGETGFSGNTIYF. For the CDR3, the DNA is TGTGCCAGCAGCTTCAGTTGGGGCGAGACAGGGTTCTCTGGAAACACCATATATTTT.

This clonotype was counted only a few times. A much larger clone lies a single base off, so this may be a read error. J is TRBJ1-5 and V is TRBV28, with D tentatively TRBD1 (5 bases). Germline loops: CDR1 MDHEN, CDR2 SYDVKM. Trimming left V 1 base short and J 5 bases short, with 6 bases between. The CDR3 is 13 amino acids. This chain's CDR3 is CASSLSGHQPQHF. Written as DNA, the CDR3 is TGTGCCAGCAGTTTATCAGGGCATCAGCCCCAGCATTTT. The whole variable domain, filled in from reference TRBV28 and TRBJ1-5, reads DVKVTQSSRYLVKRTGEKVFLECVQDMDHENMFWYRQDPGLGLRLIYFSYDVKMKEKGDIPEGYSVSREKKERFSLILESASTNQTSMYLCASSLSGHQPQHFGDGTRLSIL.

The V call is TRBV20-1, the J call TRBJ2-1; TRBD2 aligns across 11 bases. The CDR3 is made up of 14 amino acids. The V gene end was trimmed by 4 bases and the J gene end by 4 bases; junction bases not matched to a gene: 3. The germline V gene encodes CDR1 DFQATT and CDR2 SNEGSKA (reference sequence). In DNA, the CDR3 is TGCAGTGCTATCGGGACTAGCGGATACAATGAGCAGTTCTTC. It translates to CSAIGTSGYNEQFF.